These 24 T cell receptor beta chains were all obtained from the same sample, sequenced in a study of blood T cell repertoires in COVID-19. Profiling relied on immunoSEQ multiplex PCR, and the TCRdb table lists in-frame clones only, not all of them. The sample has approximately 250,000 clones, about 80% seen once. The sample comprised peripheral blood. These receptors originate from a woman between 50 and 59 years old with acute or convalescent COVID-19.

The chain has TRBV30 and TRBJ2-3; D is unclear. The CDR3 spans 12 residues. Germline V gene data show CDR1 as GTSNPN and CDR2 as SVGIG (reference sequence). V was pared by 2 bases and J by 6 bases, with 9 bases between. DNA of the CDR3: TGTGCCTGGAGTACACCCGGGGATACGCAGTATTTT. This codes for CAWSTPGDTQYF.

The J gene is TRBJ2-2, the V gene TRBV27, with D maybe TRBD2 (6 bases). The CDR3 loop spans 13 amino acids. Germline V CDR1 and CDR2: MNHEY, SMNVEV (reference sequence). V was clipped by 1 base and J by 7 bases, with 7 bases between them. Written as DNA, the CDR3 is TGTGCCAGCAGTTTATGGCGGGGCGGGGAGCTGTTTTTT. It encodes CASSLWRGGELFF.

V is TRBV7-2 and J is TRBJ1-3; the D is unclear. The CDR3 is 16 amino acids. The germline CDR1 and CDR2 sequences are SGHTA and FQGNSA. V gave up 1 base and J gave up 2 bases, with 12 bases separating them. The CDR3 loop is CASSLVLPATGNTIYF. DNA of the CDR3: TGTGCCAGCAGCTTAGTTCTACCCGCTACTGGAAACACCATATATTTT.

The V call is TRBV6-1, the J call TRBJ1-5; D is perhaps TRBD1 (5 bases). This CDR3 has 17 residues. Germline V gene sequence: CDR1 MNHNS, CDR2 SASEGT. Trimming removed 0 bases from V and 1 base from J, with 13 bases in between. The CDR3 nucleotides read TGTGCCAGCAGTGAAGCTCCGACAGTCTTAAGCAATCAGCCCCAGCATTTT. This translates into CASSEAPTVLSNQPQHF.

The V gene is TRBV19, the J gene TRBJ2-7; 7 bases agree with TRBD1. The CDR3 has 18 amino acids. Germline CDR1 LNHDA, CDR2 SQIVND (reference sequence). V gave up 5 bases and J gave up 0 bases; unmatched junction bases: 16. CDR3 coding DNA: TGTGCCAGTAGTCCTCTACCACAGGGGTCCCCAAACTCCTACGAGCAGTACTTC. It specifies CASSPLPQGSPNSYEQYF.

This clone was counted a single time. The chain recombines TRBV4-2 with TRBJ1-1, with TRBD1 matching over 8 bases. The germline CDR1 and CDR2 sequences are LGHNA and YNFKEQ. This CDR3 is built from 14 residues. The V gene end was trimmed by 2 bases and the J gene end by 5 bases; junction bases not matched to a gene: 4. The CDR3 here is CASSQPQGGTEAFF. The CDR3 coding sequence is TGTGCCAGCAGCCAACCACAGGGGGGGACTGAAGCTTTCTTT.

This chain connects TRBV5-6 to TRBJ1-2; the match to TRBD1 covers 8 bases. Germline-derived CDR1 and CDR2 are SGHDT and YYEEEE. The junction had 12 bases not matched to a gene; V was cut back by 4 bases and J by 10 bases. The CDR3 spans 14 residues. The CDR3 DNA is TGTGCCAGCAGCCCGCAGGGGGCCTACGCTCCCTACACCTTC. Protein: CASSPQGAYAPYTF.

The chain recombines TRBV7-2 with TRBJ2-5; a possible D gene is TRBD1 (6 bases). Trimming shortened V by 5 bases and J by 4 bases, and 14 bases separated the two germline ends. CDR1 SGHTA and CDR2 FQGNSA come from the germline V gene. The CDR3 is 14 amino acids. CDR3 protein: CASSPPPRGETQYF. The DNA for the CDR3 is TGTGCCAGCAGCCCCCCGCCCAGGGGAGAGACCCAGTACTTC.

The chain combines TRBV27 with TRBJ1-6, with a possible D match to TRBD1 (6 bases). V dropped 9 bases and J dropped 0 bases, with 24 bases sitting between them. Germline CDR1 reads MNHEY; CDR2 reads SMNVEV (reference sequence). The CDR3 is made up of 19 amino acids. CDR3 in DNA: TGTGCCAGACCGGGGGGACGACAGGCAGTTAGCTCCTATAATTCACCCCTCCACTTT. This gives the protein CARPGGRQAVSSYNSPLHF.

This rearrangement joins TRBV5-1 to TRBJ2-5; D is perhaps TRBD1 (5 bases). Germline V CDR1 and CDR2: SGHRS, YFSETQ. The CDR3 runs 14 residues. Between the trimmed V and J ends, which lost 4 bases and 2 bases, there was a span of 12 bases. The CDR3 sequence: CASSQGTQQETQYF. CDR3 DNA: TGCGCCAGCAGCCAGGGTACTCAGCAAGAGACCCAGTACTTC.

The chain uses TRBV30 and TRBJ1-5; 9 nucleotides agree with TRBD1. V lost 3 bases and J lost 7; bases outside the gene matches: 4. The CDR3 runs 13 residues. Germline-derived CDR1 and CDR2 are GTSNPN and SVGIG (reference sequence). The CDR3 nucleotides read TGTGCCTGGAGGGACAGGGGCCAACAGCCCCAGCATTTT. It is translated as CAWRDRGQQPQHF.

The chain is built from TRBV24-1 and TRBJ2-5, with 7 bases identical to TRBD1. The germline gives CDR1 KGHDR, CDR2 SFDVKD. J gave up 4 bases and V 2 bases, and 6 bases lay outside the gene matches. This CDR3 has 15 residues. This CDR3 is CATSDWQTGPETQYF. In nucleotides, the CDR3 is TGTGCCACCAGTGATTGGCAGACAGGGCCAGAGACCCAGTACTTC.

The chain joins TRBV4-1 to TRBJ2-1; D not certain. The germline V and J ends were trimmed by 1 base and 2 bases, with 12 bases remaining between them. This CDR3 contains 16 residues. The V gene's germline CDR1 is MGHRA and CDR2 YSYEKL. CDR3 protein: CASSQGRPVPYNEQFF. The CDR3 nucleotides are TGCGCCAGCAGCCAAGGCAGGCCGGTCCCCTACAATGAGCAGTTCTTC.

This chain uses TRBV10-3 with TRBJ1-5, with D perhaps matching TRBD1 (5 bases). Per the germline V gene, CDR1 is ENHRY and CDR2 is SYGVKD. The CDR3 has 13 amino acids. Between the trimmed V and J ends, which lost 4 bases and 3 bases, there was a span of 7 bases. This CDR3 reads CAISAGDNQPQHF. CDR3 in DNA: TGTGCCATCAGTGCGGGGGACAATCAGCCCCAGCATTTT.

This rearrangement joins TRBV7-9 to TRBJ2-1; TRBD1 is a possible D gene (6 bases). Trimming took off 8 bases at V and 8 bases at J, with 16 bases between the two ends. Germline V lookup: CDR1 SEHNR, CDR2 FQNEAQ (reference sequence). The CDR3 consists of 13 residues. The CDR3 nucleotides read TGTGCCAGCTACTTCGAGGGGGTCTATGAGCAGTTCTTC. It specifies CASYFEGVYEQFF.

The CDR3 sequence is CASSQDQSYRYGYTF. The CDR3 DNA reads as TGCGCCAGCAGCCAAGATCAGTCTTACAGATATGGCTACACCTTC. V usage is TRBV4-1 and J usage is TRBJ1-2; D is unclear. This CDR3 spans 15 amino acids. Germline assignment: CDR1 MGHRA and CDR2 YSYEKL. V was cut by 0 bases and J by 5 bases, with 13 bases left in between.

The V and J genes are TRBV28 and TRBJ2-7, with 8 bases aligning to TRBD1. CDR1 is MDHEN and CDR2 is SYDVKM in the germline V gene. Losses at the gene ends were 3 bases for V and 2 bases for J; bases not matched to a gene: 9. The CDR3 loop spans 16 amino acids. The CDR3 nucleotides read TGTGCCAGCAGTTTCCGCGGGACAGGAATAGCCTACGAGCAGTACTTC. Translating it yields CASSFRGTGIAYEQYF.

J is TRBJ2-7 and V is TRBV2, with 11 positions matching TRBD2. The germline gives CDR1 SNHLY, CDR2 FYNNEI. The CDR3 covers 15 residues. With V trimmed by 2 bases and J by 2 bases, 2 bases remained unmatched. The chain's CDR3 is CASSELAGGTYEQYF. As DNA, the CDR3 is TGTGCCAGCAGTGAACTAGCGGGGGGAACCTACGAGCAGTACTTC.

The rearrangement joins TRBV7-8 to TRBJ2-1, with D perhaps matching TRBD2 (5 bases). V was cut by 4 bases and J by 3 bases, with 7 bases left in between. The CDR3 covers 13 residues. Looked up from germline, CDR1 is SGHVS and CDR2 is FQNEAQ. CDR3 in amino acids: CASSSGDYNEQFF. In DNA form, the CDR3 reads TGTGCCAGCAGCTCCGGGGACTACAATGAGCAGTTCTTC. Full variable domain (rest looked up from reference TRBV7-8 and TRBJ2-1): GAGVSQSPRYKVAKRGQDVALRCDPISGHVSLFWYQQALGQGPEFLTYFQNEAQLDKSGLPSDRFFAERPEGSVSTLKIQRTQQEDSAVYLCASSSGDYNEQFFGPGTRLTVL.

The CDR3 region is CAWTTGTGTNTEAFF. CDR3 nucleotide sequence: TGTGCCTGGACCACCGGGACAGGGACGAACACTGAAGCTTTCTTT. J is TRBJ1-1 and V is TRBV30; 9 bases agree with TRBD1. This CDR3 comprises 15 residues. V lost 4 bases to trimming and J lost 1 base; unmatched junction nucleotides: 7. Germline lookup yields CDR1 GTSNPN and CDR2 SVGIG (reference sequence).

The rearrangement joins TRBV30 to TRBJ1-2, with D possibly matching TRBD1 (6 bases). The V and J ends lost 0 bases and 6 bases respectively, with 17 bases between them. This CDR3 region has 15 residues. CDR1 is GTSNPN, CDR2 SVGIG, per germline (reference sequence). The CDR3 spells CAWSVRAGAVNGYTF. CDR3 in DNA: TGTGCCTGGAGTGTACGGGCAGGGGCGGTAAATGGCTACACCTTC.

The chain employs TRBV7-3 and TRBJ1-2; possible D gene TRBD1, 5 bases. CDR1 is SGHTA, CDR2 FQGTGA, per germline. The V and J ends lost 2 bases and 7 bases respectively, with 17 bases between them. There are 15 residues in the CDR3. The CDR3, as DNA: TGTGCCAGCAGCTTACAAATGGGGGGATCGGGTGGCTACACCTTC. It yields the protein CASSLQMGGSGGYTF.

V is TRBV2 and J is TRBJ1-4; D is uncertain. The V gene's germline CDR1 is SNHLY and CDR2 FYNNEI. The CDR3 consists of 12 residues. V was shortened by 4 bases and J by 7 bases, with 7 bases between the two germline ends. The CDR3 loop reads CASSVLSEKLFF. In DNA form, the CDR3 reads TGTGCCAGCAGTGTATTGAGTGAAAAACTGTTTTTT.

The chain links TRBV28 to TRBJ1-5; 8 positions match TRBD1. The CDR3 length is 15 residues. V dropped 8 bases and J dropped 2; count of bases not matched to a gene: 8. Per the germline V gene, CDR1 is MDHEN and CDR2 is SYDVKM. The CDR3 DNA follows: TGTGCCAGCGGTACGCCGGGACAGGGCAATCAGCCCCAGCATTTT. The encoded protein is CASGTPGQGNQPQHF.